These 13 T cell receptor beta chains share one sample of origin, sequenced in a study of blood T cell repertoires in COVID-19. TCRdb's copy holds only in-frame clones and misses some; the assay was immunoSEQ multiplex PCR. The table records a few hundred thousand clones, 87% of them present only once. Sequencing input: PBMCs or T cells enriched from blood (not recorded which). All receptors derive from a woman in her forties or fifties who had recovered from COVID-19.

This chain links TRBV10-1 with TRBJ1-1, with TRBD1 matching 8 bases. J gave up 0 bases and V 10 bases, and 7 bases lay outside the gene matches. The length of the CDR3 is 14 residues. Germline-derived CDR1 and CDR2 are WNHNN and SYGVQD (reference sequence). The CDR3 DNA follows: TGCGCCAAACGACAGGGGCAGTTGAACACTGAAGCTTTCTTT. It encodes CAKRQGQLNTEAFF.

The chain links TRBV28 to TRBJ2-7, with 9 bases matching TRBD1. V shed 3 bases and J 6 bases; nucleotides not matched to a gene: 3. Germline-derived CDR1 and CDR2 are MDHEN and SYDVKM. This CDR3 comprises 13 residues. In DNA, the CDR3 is TGTGCCAGCAGTTTGCAGACAGGGGGCGAGCAGTACTTC. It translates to CASSLQTGGEQYF.

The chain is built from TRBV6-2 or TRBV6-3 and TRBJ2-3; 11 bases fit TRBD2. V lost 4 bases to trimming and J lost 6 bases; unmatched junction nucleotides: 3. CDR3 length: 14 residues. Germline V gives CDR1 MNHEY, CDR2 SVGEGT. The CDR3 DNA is TGTGCCAGCAGTTTAGCGGGGGGGTTGGATACGCAGTATTTT. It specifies CASSLAGGLDTQYF.

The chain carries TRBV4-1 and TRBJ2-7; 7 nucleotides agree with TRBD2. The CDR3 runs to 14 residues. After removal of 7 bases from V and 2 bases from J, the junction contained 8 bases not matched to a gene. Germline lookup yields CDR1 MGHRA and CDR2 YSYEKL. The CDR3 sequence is CASTPDGLAYEQYF. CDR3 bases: TGCGCCAGCACCCCGGACGGACTAGCCTACGAGCAGTACTTC.

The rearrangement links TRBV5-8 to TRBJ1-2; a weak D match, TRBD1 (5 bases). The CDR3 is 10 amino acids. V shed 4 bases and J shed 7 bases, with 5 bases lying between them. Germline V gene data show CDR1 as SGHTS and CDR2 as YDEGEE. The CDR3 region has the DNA TGTGCCAGCAGCCAGGGTGGCTACACCTTC. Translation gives CASSQGGYTF.

CDR3 sequence reads: CASSPYRVEANVLTF. Written as DNA, the CDR3 is TGTGCCAGCAGCCCCTACAGGGTCGAGGCCAACGTCCTGACTTTC. The chain has TRBV9 and TRBJ2-6, with D perhaps matching TRBD1 (6 bases). The CDR3 is 15 amino acids. Germline loops: CDR1 SGDLS, CDR2 YYNGEE. V was clipped by 4 bases and J by 6 bases, with 14 bases between them.

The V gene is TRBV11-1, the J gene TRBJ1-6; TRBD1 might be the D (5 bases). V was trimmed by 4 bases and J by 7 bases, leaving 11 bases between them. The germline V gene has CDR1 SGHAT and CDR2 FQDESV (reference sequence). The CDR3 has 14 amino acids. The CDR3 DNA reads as TGTGCCAGCAGCTGGGGACTGAGCAATTCACCCCTCCACTTT. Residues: CASSWGLSNSPLHF. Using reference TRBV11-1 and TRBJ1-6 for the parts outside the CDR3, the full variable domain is EAEVAQSPRYKITEKSQAVAFWCDPISGHATLYWYRQILGQGPELLVQFQDESVVDDSQLPKDRFSAERLKGVDSTLKIQPAELGDSAMYLCASSWGLSNSPLHFGNGTRLTVT.

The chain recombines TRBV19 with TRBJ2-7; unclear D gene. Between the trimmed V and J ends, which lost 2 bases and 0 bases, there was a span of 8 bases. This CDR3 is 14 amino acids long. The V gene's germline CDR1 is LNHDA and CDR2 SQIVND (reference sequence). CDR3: CASSIHASSYEQYF. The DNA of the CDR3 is TGTGCCAGTAGTATACACGCGAGCTCCTACGAGCAGTACTTC.

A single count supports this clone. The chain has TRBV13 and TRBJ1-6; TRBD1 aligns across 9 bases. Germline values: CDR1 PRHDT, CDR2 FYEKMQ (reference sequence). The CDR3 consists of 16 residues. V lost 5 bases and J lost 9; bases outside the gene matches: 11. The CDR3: CASSQRLQGAFSPLHF. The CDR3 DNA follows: TGTGCCAGCAGCCAAAGACTACAGGGGGCTTTTTCACCCCTCCACTTT.

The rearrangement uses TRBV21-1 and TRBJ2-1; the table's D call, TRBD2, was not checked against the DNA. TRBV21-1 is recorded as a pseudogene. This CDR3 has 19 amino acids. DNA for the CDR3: TGTGCCAGCAGCATGATCCGGGACCATGGGGGGTTTTTTTACAATGAGCAGTTCTTC. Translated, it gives CASSMIRDHGGFFYNEQFF.

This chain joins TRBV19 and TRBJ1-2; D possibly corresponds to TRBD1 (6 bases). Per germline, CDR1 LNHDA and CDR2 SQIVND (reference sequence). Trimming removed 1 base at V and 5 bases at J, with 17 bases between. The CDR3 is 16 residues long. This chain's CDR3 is CASSIVPPTGGYGYTF. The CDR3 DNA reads TGTGCCAGTAGTATAGTCCCTCCGACAGGCGGTTATGGCTACACCTTC.

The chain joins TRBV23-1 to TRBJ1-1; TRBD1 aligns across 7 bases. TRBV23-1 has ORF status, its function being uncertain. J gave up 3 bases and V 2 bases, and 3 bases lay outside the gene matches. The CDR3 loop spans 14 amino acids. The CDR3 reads CASSQGTEDTEAFF. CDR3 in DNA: TGCGCCAGCAGTCAAGGGACAGAAGACACTGAAGCTTTCTTT.

The CDR3 DNA follows: TGCGCCAGCAGGGGACAGGTCTTTATGGACATTCAGTACTTC. Translated: CASRGQVFMDIQYF. This chain connects TRBV10-1 to TRBJ2-4, with TRBD1 identical over 8 bases. J was trimmed by 8 bases and V by 6 bases; bases with no gene match: 9. There are 14 residues in the CDR3. Germline CDR1 reads WNHNN; CDR2 reads SYGVQD (reference sequence).